A selection of T cell receptor beta chains follows, all from one sample in a study of shared T cell receptors in the human thymus. Data came from immunoSEQ multiplex PCR; TCRdb stores just in-frame clones and leaves some out. The sample lists 650,000 to 950,000 clones, approximately 83% occurring once. These data are also associated with another study on human thymus T cells.

Sequencing used thymocytes. These receptors were taken from a girl in the first two years of life with a congenital heart defect. CDR3s include the opening cysteine and the closing phenylalanine or tryptophan. Each record gives: J gene, CDR3 length, V gene, CDR3 protein.

TRBJ1-1 15 TRBV5-6 CASSRFGALYTEAFF
TRBJ2-5 14 TRBV4-1 CASSQDWRGETQYF
TRBJ1-1 13 TRBV7-6 CASSPGQNTEAFF
TRBJ1-2 14 TRBV27 CASRSGQGASGYTF
TRBJ1-1 16 TRBV2 CASSGGRGAGNTEAFF
TRBJ2-3 14 TRBV9 CASSPEDGGNTQYF
TRBJ1-1 11 TRBV20-1 CSARLEAEAFF
TRBJ1-1 14 TRBV5-4 CASSRQGENVAAFF
TRBJ1-1 13 TRBV28 CASSLEGNTEAFF
TRBJ1-5 14 TRBV28 CASSLGQGEQPQHF
TRBJ1-4 22 TRBV4-3 CASSQGMSVGTGGYATNEKLFF
TRBJ2-2 13 TRBV6-4 CASRDRTTGELFF
TRBJ1-2 17 TRBV19 CASSIEQGRWPWFGYTF
TRBJ2-2 15 TRBV7-2 CASSLGQGLTGELFF
TRBJ2-7 15 TRBV5-8 CASSLAADRTYEQYF
TRBJ2-7 14 TRBV5-4 CASSPSGGTYEQYF
TRBJ1-2 16 TRBV7-9 CASSPFDRVPNYGYTF
TRBJ2-1 16 TRBV5-1 CASSLVGSGGAVEQFF
TRBJ2-7 16 TRBV6-1 CASSESGTSPVCEQYF